This T cell receptor (beta chain) stems from a study of blood T cells in healthy people across ages. With a J-beta primer mix and a sample-barcoded 5' primer, a second PCR ran roughly 6 to 12 cycles. Every molecule of cDNA carried a tag from a template-switch adaptor with 12 random nucleotides. All samples yielded 3 million or more CDR3-containing paired-end reads. Via MiXCR, TCRdb re-called the 5' RACE reads, giving one row per CDR3 protein. The sample lists around 780,000 distinct CDR3 sequences, approximately 53% seen once, with roughly 25% in the top ten. Sequenced: blood. The sequence derives from a middle-aged man in good health.

CDR3 DNA sequence: TGTGCCAGCAGCCACAGAGCACTAGCGGGAGTGGAGCAGTTCTTC. Amino acids: CASSHRALAGVEQFF. The V gene is TRBV4-2, the J gene TRBJ2-1; TRBD2 agrees at 11 bases. The germline CDR1 and CDR2 sequences are LGHNA and YNFKEQ. The CDR3 covers 15 residues. After removal of 3 bases from V and 10 bases from J, the junction contained 8 bases not matched to a gene.